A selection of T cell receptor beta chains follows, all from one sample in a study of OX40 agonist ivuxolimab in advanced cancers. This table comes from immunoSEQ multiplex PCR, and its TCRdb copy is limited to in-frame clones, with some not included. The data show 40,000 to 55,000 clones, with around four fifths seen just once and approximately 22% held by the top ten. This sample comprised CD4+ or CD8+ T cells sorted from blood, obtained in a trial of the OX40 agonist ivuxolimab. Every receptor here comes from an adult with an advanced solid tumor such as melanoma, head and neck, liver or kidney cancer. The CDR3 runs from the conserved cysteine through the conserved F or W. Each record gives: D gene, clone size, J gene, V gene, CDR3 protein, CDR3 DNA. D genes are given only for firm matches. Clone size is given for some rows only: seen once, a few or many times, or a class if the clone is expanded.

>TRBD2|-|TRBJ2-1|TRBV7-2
CASSPSLGGYNEQFF
TGTGCCAGCAGCCCCTCCTTGGGGGGGTACAATGAGCAGTTCTTC
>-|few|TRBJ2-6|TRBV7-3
CASSLMAMGSGANVLTF
TGTGCCAGCAGCTTAATGGCGATGGGCTCTGGGGCCAACGTCCTGACTTTC
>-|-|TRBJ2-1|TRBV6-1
CASSELSGNEQFF
TGTGCCAGCAGTGAACTTTCGGGTAACGAGCAGTTCTTC
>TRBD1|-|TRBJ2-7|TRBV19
CASKPGTGDYEQYF
TGTGCCAGTAAACCCGGGACAGGAGACTACGAGCAGTACTTC
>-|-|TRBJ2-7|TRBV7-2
CASSLWDGYEQYF
TGTGCCAGCAGCTTATGGGACGGATACGAGCAGTACTTC
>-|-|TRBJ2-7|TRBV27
CASSARLGTYEQYF
TGTGCCAGCAGTGCTAGACTAGGTACCTACGAGCAGTACTTC
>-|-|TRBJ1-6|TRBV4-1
CASTSGTSNSPLHF
TGCGCCAGCACCTCCGGGACTTCTAATTCACCCCTCCACTTT
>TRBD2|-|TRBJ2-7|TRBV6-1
CASRPRGSYEQYF
TGTGCCAGCAGACCGCGGGGGTCCTACGAGCAGTACTTC
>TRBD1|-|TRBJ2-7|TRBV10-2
CASGALTGAPYEQYF
TGCGCCAGCGGAGCACTCACAGGGGCGCCCTACGAGCAGTACTTC
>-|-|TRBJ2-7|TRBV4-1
CASSQDRDSQSEQYF
TGCGCCAGCAGCCAAGATAGAGACAGTCAGTCCGAGCAGTACTTC
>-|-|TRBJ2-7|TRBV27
CASRPAASSYEQYF
TGTGCCAGCAGACCGGCGGCGAGCTCCTACGAGCAGTACTTC
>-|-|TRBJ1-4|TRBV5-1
CASGSGGNEKLFF
TGCGCCAGCGGCTCGGGGGGTAATGAAAAACTGTTTTTT
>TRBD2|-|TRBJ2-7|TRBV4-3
CASSQDMIAGGEQYF
TGCGCCAGCAGCCAAGATATGATAGCGGGGGGCGAGCAGTACTTC
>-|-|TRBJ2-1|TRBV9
CASSVELGEQFF
TGTGCCAGCAGCGTAGAGTTAGGTGAGCAGTTCTTC
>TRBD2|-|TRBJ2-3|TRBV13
CASSSQRGSTDTQYF
TGTGCCAGCAGTTCCCAGCGGGGGAGCACAGATACGCAGTATTTT
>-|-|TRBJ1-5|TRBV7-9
CASSLVAGDNQPQHF
TGTGCCAGCAGCTTAGTGGCAGGGGATAATCAGCCCCAGCATTTT
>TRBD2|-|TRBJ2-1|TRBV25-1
CASGGTSGLPPDNEQFF
TGTGCCAGCGGGGGGACTAGCGGGCTCCCGCCGGACAATGAGCAGTTCTTC
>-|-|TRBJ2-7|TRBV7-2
CASSFYPLGLEPYEQYF
TGTGCCAGCAGCTTTTATCCCTTGGGGTTGGAGCCCTACGAGCAGTACTTC
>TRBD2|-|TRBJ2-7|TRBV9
CASSVGTSGTYEQYF
TGTGCCAGCAGCGTTGGGACTAGCGGAACCTACGAGCAGTACTTC
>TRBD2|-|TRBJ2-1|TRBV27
CASSSPGTSGILLWNEQFF
TGTGCCAGCAGTTCACCCGGGACTAGCGGAATTCTTCTTTGGAATGAGCAGTTCTTC
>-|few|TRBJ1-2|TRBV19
CASTLDKYYGYTF
TGTGCCAGTACCCTGGACAAGTACTATGGCTACACCTTC
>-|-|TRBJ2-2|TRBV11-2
CASSLGVPGELFF
TGTGCCAGCAGCTTAGGTGTACCCGGGGAGCTGTTTTTT
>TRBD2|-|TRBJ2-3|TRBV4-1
CASSQRTSKFTDTQYF
TGCGCCAGCAGCCAGAGGACTAGCAAATTCACAGATACGCAGTATTTT
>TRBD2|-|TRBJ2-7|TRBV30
CAQSRGGAHEQYF
TGTGCCCAGTCACGCGGGGGGGCCCACGAGCAGTACTTC
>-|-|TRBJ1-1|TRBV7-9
CASSLKGHQLNTEAFF
TGTGCCAGCAGCTTGAAGGGCCACCAGTTGAACACTGAAGCTTTCTTT
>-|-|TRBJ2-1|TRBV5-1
CASSLSAGSYNEQFF
TGCGCCAGCAGCTTGTCGGCGGGATCCTACAATGAGCAGTTCTTC
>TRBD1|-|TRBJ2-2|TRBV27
CASSIQGAGELFF
TGTGCCAGCAGTATACAGGGGGCCGGGGAGCTGTTTTTT
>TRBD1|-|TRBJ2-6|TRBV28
CASSLGTVSGANVLTF
TGTGCCAGCAGTTTAGGGACAGTCTCTGGGGCCAACGTCCTGACTTTC
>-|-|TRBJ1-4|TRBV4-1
CASSQDLGTTNEKLFF
TGCGCCAGCAGCCAAGATTTAGGGACAACTAATGAAAAACTGTTTTTT
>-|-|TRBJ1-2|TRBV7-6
CASLGFSGGYTF
TGTGCCAGCCTGGGCTTTTCGGGTGGCTACACCTTC
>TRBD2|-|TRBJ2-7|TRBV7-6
CASSLGSGVNYEQYF
TGTGCCAGCAGCTTAGGTAGCGGGGTTAACTACGAGCAGTACTTC
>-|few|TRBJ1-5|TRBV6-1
CASSSPDSTQEPQHF
TGTGCCAGCAGTTCTCCCGATTCGACCCAGGAGCCCCAGCATTTT
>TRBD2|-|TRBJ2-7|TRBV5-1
CASTLAGGYAEQYF
TGCGCCAGCACCCTAGCGGGCGGATACGCCGAGCAGTACTTC
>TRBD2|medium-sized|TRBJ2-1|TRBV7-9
CASRPGLAPRNEQFF
TGTGCCAGCAGGCCGGGACTAGCGCCGCGGAATGAGCAGTTCTTC
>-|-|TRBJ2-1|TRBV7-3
CASSERGGLNEQFF
TGTGCCAGCAGCGAAAGGGGCGGACTCAATGAGCAGTTCTTC
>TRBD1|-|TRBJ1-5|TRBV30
CAWSEGAMSNQPQHF
TGTGCCTGGAGTGAGGGGGCGATGAGCAATCAGCCCCAGCATTTT
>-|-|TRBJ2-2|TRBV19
CASSPDTGELFF
TGTGCCAGTAGTCCAGACACCGGGGAGCTGTTTTTT
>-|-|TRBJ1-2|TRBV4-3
CASSQGIGGANYGYTF
TGCGCCAGCAGCCAAGGGATAGGGGGAGCTAACTATGGCTACACCTTC
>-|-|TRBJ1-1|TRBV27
CASNSGGLNTEAFF
TGTGCCAGCAACTCCGGGGGGTTGAACACTGAAGCTTTCTTT
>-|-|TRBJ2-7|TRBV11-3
CASYQVGYEQYF
TGTGCCAGCTACCAAGTTGGGTACGAGCAGTACTTC
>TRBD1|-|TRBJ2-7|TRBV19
CASSGTGAYEQYF
TGTGCCAGTAGTGGGACAGGGGCCTACGAGCAGTACTTC
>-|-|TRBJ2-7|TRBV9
CASSVQESYEQYF
TGTGCCAGCAGCGTGCAGGAGAGCTACGAGCAGTACTTC
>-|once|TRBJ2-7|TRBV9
CASSVGGTGYEQYF
TGTGCCAGCAGCGTAGGGGGGACTGGGTACGAGCAGTACTTC
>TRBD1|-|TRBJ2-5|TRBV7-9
CASSAGPGQGKGGETQYF
TGTGCCAGCAGCGCTGGCCCTGGACAGGGAAAAGGAGGCGAGACCCAGTACTTC
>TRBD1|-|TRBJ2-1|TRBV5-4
CASSSPGQGYNEQFF
TGTGCCAGCAGCTCGCCGGGACAGGGATACAATGAGCAGTTCTTC
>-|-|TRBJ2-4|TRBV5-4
CASSSTRDIQYF
TGTGCCAGCAGCTCGACTAGGGACATTCAGTACTTC
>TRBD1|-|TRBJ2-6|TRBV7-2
CASSQTGKGGANVLTF
TGTGCCAGCAGTCAGACAGGGAAGGGTGGGGCCAACGTCCTGACTTTC
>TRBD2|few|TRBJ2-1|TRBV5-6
CASSSYSGTSGWSGLF
TGTGCCAGCAGCTCATATTCCGGGACTAGCGGTTGGTCCGGTCTCTTC
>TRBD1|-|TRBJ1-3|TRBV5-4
CASSLGGTGGSPGNTIYF
TGTGCCAGCAGCTTGGGCGGGACAGGGGGCTCTCCTGGAAACACCATATATTTT
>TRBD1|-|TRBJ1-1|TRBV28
CASSPRGQVEAFF
TGTGCCAGCAGCCCAAGGGGACAGGTTGAAGCTTTCTTT
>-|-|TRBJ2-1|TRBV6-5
CASSYGTLSSNEQFF
TGTGCCAGCAGTTACGGGACGCTAAGCTCCAATGAGCAGTTCTTC
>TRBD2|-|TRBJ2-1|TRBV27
CASSVASGGPNNEQFF
TGTGCCAGCAGTGTCGCGAGCGGGGGCCCCAACAATGAGCAGTTCTTC
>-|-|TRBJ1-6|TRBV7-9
CASQGVASPLHF
TGTGCCAGCCAGGGAGTGGCTTCACCCCTCCACTTT
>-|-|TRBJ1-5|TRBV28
CASSSQGIYSNQPQHF
TGTGCCAGCAGTTCACAGGGCATCTATAGCAATCAGCCCCAGCATTTT
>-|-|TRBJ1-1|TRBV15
CATSSPTPPGGTEAFF
TGTGCCACCAGCAGTCCAACCCCGCCCGGTGGCACTGAAGCTTTCTTT
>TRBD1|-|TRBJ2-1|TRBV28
CASSREGGYISNEQFF
TGTGCCAGCAGTCGTGAAGGGGGCTATATATCCAATGAGCAGTTCTTC
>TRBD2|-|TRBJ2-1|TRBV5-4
CASSLTSGYNEQFF
TGTGCCAGCAGCTTGACTAGCGGATACAATGAGCAGTTCTTC
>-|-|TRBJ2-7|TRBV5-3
CARSPQKVASDYEQYF
TGTGCCAGAAGCCCTCAGAAGGTTGCCTCGGACTACGAGCAGTACTTC
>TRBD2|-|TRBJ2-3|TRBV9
CASSGIGTSGYSTDTQYF
TGTGCCAGCAGCGGAATCGGAACTAGCGGCTATAGCACAGATACGCAGTATTTT